This T cell receptor beta chain was sequenced in a study of blood T cell repertoires in COVID-19 (dated by TCRdb to between 2020 and 2021). Context from the whole study: The collaborator samples originated in the United States, Italy and Spain and spanned the acute and convalescent phases of COVID-19. The material from the prospective study consisted of cDNA or gDNA derived from T cells, B-cell-depleted T cells, or PBMCs. The dataset comprised deeply sampled blood TCRbeta repertoires from subjects exposed to, actively infected with, or recovered from COVID-19. A freely available public database, intended as a resource for researchers studying the immune response to SARS-CoV-2, is where the repertoires were released. Samples were obtained from the ongoing ImmuneRACE study (first 160 participants) and from over a thousand subjects provided by 6 global collaborators. Sample metadata almost always included a de-identified subject ID, COVID-19 status, age in years and sex. Where HLA class I and class II types were available, the types were taken from metadata supplied by the sample provider, not from assay-based typing. Overall study outcomes, separate from this receptor: The quantity of clinical and demographic metadata differed by source and by participant and was supplied without curation.

The CDR3 has 17 amino acids, counting the end cysteine and phenylalanine. Only the CDR3 part of the read is kept: 51 bases, read in frame from the first base. Based on the germline V gene, the CDR1 and CDR2 sequences are MNHEY and SVGEGT. The germline ends are 19 bases apart after V is trimmed by 6 bases and J by 1 base. Collaborating institutions collected whole blood in K2EDTA tubes following their own protocols. For TCRbeta analysis, collaborator samples were shipped as frozen whole blood, as isolated PBMCs, or as DNA extracted from either sample type. TCRbeta CDR3 regions were amplified from genomic DNA by means of the immunoSEQ Assay, a bias-controlled multiplex PCR. The authors processed their data as follows. Within the assay, amplification of reference gene primers was used to estimate how many nucleated cells each sample contained. To quantify the absolute abundance of each unique TCRbeta CDR3 rearrangement, sequence reads were collapsed and filtered. For each sample, productive Simpson clonality was calculated as the square root of Simpson's diversity index over productive rearrangements. Held by TCRdb, this immuneACCESS table contains in-frame sequences only and omits some clones. Under half of the omission traces to an unresolved V gene where checked; the cause of the rest is unknown. The V and J calls and clone size come from that table; D and trimming were worked out from the DNA. Across this sample there are approximately 300,000 clones, with around 82% seen only once. The top ten clones comprise about 1.2% of the sample.

On this clone itself: Its cognate antigen has yet to be identified. Base quality data are lacking; no much larger clone is found one base away.

This TCR was sampled from a woman aged 45 to 65 with acute or convalescent COVID-19. Sequenced input: peripheral blood. The chain couples TRBV6-2 or TRBV6-3 to TRBJ1-5, and the D gene may be TRBD1, 6 bases matching. The base sequence is TGTGCCAGCAGCCACCGTCACAGGGAAAAGAGCAATCAGCCCCAGCATTTT. This yields the protein CASSHRHREKSNQPQHF.